A selection of T cell receptor beta chains follows, all from one sample in a study of CD8 T cells in ankylosing spondylitis. TCRdb re-called the 5' RACE reads through MiXCR, storing one row per CDR3 protein. The sample holds 150,000 to 200,000 distinct CDR3 sequences; about 16% are singletons and the top ten take about 7.8%. The specimen sequenced was blood, either unsorted or a sorted T cell fraction (not recorded which). These receptors were collected from a male donor with ankylosing spondylitis or in good health (not recorded which). The CDR3 runs from the conserved cysteine through the conserved F or W. The D gene is left open where the match is weak. Expanded clones are given a class, and other clones once, few, many or no size at all.

CDR3 protein	CDR3 DNA	D gene	J gene	V gene	clone size
CAWSDLAGVNDEQFF	TGTGCCTGGAGCGACCTAGCGGGAGTTAACGATGAGCAGTTCTTC	TRBD2	TRBJ2-1	TRBV30	many
CASTLAGGKELFF	TGTGCCAGCACCCTAGCGGGAGGGAAAGAGCTGTTTTTT	TRBD2	TRBJ2-2	TRBV12-3/TRBV12-4	NA
CASSLGINTEAFF	TGTGCCAGCAGCTTAGGCATTAACACTGAAGCTTTCTTT	NA	TRBJ1-1	TRBV7-9	few
CAISESAGTSGLGETQYF	TGTGCCATCAGTGAGTCAGCCGGGACTAGCGGATTAGGAGAGACCCAGTACTTC	TRBD2	TRBJ2-5	TRBV10-3	many
CASMLGQGSYEQYF	TGTGCCAGCATGCTGGGGCAGGGGAGCTACGAGCAGTACTTC	NA	TRBJ2-7	TRBV4-2	few
CSVAPGQGTDTQYF	TGCAGCGTCGCCCCGGGACAGGGGACAGATACGCAGTATTTT	TRBD1	TRBJ2-3	TRBV29-1	many
CASSQGFEQYF	TGTGCCAGCAGCCAAGGTTTCGAGCAGTACTTC	NA	TRBJ2-7	TRBV14	NA
CSVDWAIDGTDTQYF	TGCAGCGTTGATTGGGCAATAGACGGCACAGATACGCAGTATTTT	NA	TRBJ2-3	TRBV29-1	NA
CSARSGTGEYEQYF	TGCAGTGCTAGGTCCGGGACAGGGGAATACGAGCAGTACTTC	TRBD1	TRBJ2-7	TRBV20-1	many
CASSFDRGWFYEQYF	TGTGCCAGCAGCTTCGACAGGGGTTGGTTCTACGAGCAGTACTTC	TRBD1	TRBJ2-7	TRBV7-2	NA
CASSQGLAGADTQYF	TGTGCCAGCAGCCAAGGACTAGCCGGGGCAGATACGCAGTATTTT	TRBD2	TRBJ2-3	TRBV4-2	many
CAISGGLAGGPVIEQFF	TGTGCCATCAGTGGAGGACTAGCGGGAGGGCCGGTGATTGAGCAGTTCTTC	TRBD2	TRBJ2-1	TRBV10-3	NA
CASSLWGPTNTGELFF	TGTGCCAGCAGTTTATGGGGCCCCACTAACACCGGGGAGCTGTTTTTT	NA	TRBJ2-2	TRBV12-3/TRBV12-4	few
CSANSGTGGETGELFF	TGCAGTGCCAACTCCGGGACAGGGGGCGAGACCGGGGAGCTGTTTTTT	TRBD1	TRBJ2-2	TRBV20-1	NA
CSALRPPYRKAPYEQYF	TGCAGTGCTCTCCGACCCCCTTACAGGAAAGCCCCCTACGAGCAGTACTTC	NA	TRBJ2-7	TRBV20-1	NA
CSGLQGATDTQYF	TGCAGTGGCCTACAGGGGGCAACAGATACGCAGTATTTT	TRBD1	TRBJ2-3	TRBV20-1	many
CSAREQGDQPQHF	TGCAGTGCTAGAGAGCAGGGGGATCAGCCCCAGCATTTT	TRBD1	TRBJ1-5	TRBV20-1	NA
CASTRLADSSYNEQFF	TGCGCCAGCACGAGACTAGCGGATAGCTCCTACAATGAGCAGTTCTTC	TRBD2	TRBJ2-1	TRBV5-1	NA
CAISDTRGPGDIQYF	TGTGCCATCAGTGACACACGGGGACCGGGGGACATTCAGTACTTC	NA	TRBJ2-4	TRBV10-3	many
CASSLTYNSGANVLTF	TGTGCCAGCTCACTTACCTACAACTCTGGGGCCAACGTCCTGACTTTC	NA	TRBJ2-6	TRBV18	few
CASSLDRGPFNEQFF	TGTGCCAGCAGCTTGGACAGGGGGCCCTTCAATGAGCAGTTCTTC	TRBD1	TRBJ2-1	TRBV5-4	few
CASSLWTGGNTDTQYF	TGTGCCAGCAGCCTATGGACAGGGGGAAACACAGATACGCAGTATTTT	TRBD1	TRBJ2-3	TRBV7-6	few
CASSEALVTEAFF	TGTGCCAGCAGTGAAGCGCTGGTGACTGAAGCTTTCTTT	NA	TRBJ1-1	TRBV2	many
CSARDSQSGDTQYF	TGCAGTGCTAGAGATTCCCAGTCTGGGGATACGCAGTATTTT	NA	TRBJ2-3	TRBV20-1	many
CAISGQGVTGELFF	TGTGCCATCAGCGGACAGGGCGTTACCGGGGAGCTGTTTTTT	TRBD1	TRBJ2-2	TRBV10-3	many
CSVGENSNQPQHF	TGCAGCGTTGGGGAAAACAGCAATCAGCCCCAGCATTTT	NA	TRBJ1-5	TRBV29-1	few
CASTPGQVAYEQYF	TGTGCCAGCACCCCCGGACAGGTTGCCTACGAGCAGTACTTC	TRBD1	TRBJ2-7	TRBV6-1	many